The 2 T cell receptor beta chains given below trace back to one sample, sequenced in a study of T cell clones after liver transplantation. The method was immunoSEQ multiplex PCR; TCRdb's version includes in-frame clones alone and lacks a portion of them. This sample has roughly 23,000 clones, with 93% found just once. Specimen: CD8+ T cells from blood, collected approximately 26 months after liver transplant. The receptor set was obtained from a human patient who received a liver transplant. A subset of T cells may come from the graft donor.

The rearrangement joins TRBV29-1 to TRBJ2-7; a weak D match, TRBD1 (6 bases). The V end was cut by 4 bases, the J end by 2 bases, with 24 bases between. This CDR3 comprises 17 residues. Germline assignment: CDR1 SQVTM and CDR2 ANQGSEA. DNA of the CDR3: TGCAGCGTTGTTAGACAAGTCACAGGGCTCACCCCCTACGAGCAGTACTTC. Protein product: CSVVRQVTGLTPYEQYF.

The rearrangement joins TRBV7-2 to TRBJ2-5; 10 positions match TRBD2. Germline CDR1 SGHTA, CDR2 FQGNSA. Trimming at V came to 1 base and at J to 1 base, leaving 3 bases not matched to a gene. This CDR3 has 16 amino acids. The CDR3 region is CASSLVGLAVQETQYF. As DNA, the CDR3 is TGTGCCAGCAGCTTAGTTGGACTAGCGGTCCAAGAGACCCAGTACTTC.